This TCR beta chain was captured by sequencing in a study of cytomegalovirus exposure and HLA in healthy donors. General study points: A missense variant in DCLRE1C was later tied to TCR beta V- and J-gene trimming. Most TCRs appeared rarely, but some public TCRs recurred in many donors.

The CDR3 spans 14 residues. The V gene end was trimmed by 6 bases and the J gene end by 7 bases; junction bases not matched to a gene: 11. Germline assignment: CDR1 SNHLY and CDR2 FYNNEI. This PCR relied on a set of 60 Vbeta primers and 13 Jbeta primers. Profiling relied on immunoSEQ multiplex PCR, and the TCRdb table lists in-frame clones only, not all of them. This sample yields about 150,000 clones, of which around 72% are seen a single time; roughly 1.4% belongs to the top ten. On this clone: The antigen is undetermined.

The rearrangement joins TRBV2 to TRBJ2-7; 8 nucleotides match TRBD2. This sequence originates from a man between 18 and 29 years old in good health and CMV-seronegative. Source material: PBMCs. CDR3 sequence: CASRGVAGSGEQYF. The CDR3 DNA reads as TGTGCCAGCAGGGGCGTAGCGGGATCAGGAGAGCAGTACTTC.